These 24 T cell receptor beta chains share one sample of origin, sequenced in a study of control samples from healthy donors and cancer patients. The protocol was immunoSEQ multiplex PCR, while the TCRdb copy is restricted to in-frame clones and leaves out a portion. Altogether about 150,000 clones are present, roughly nine tenths being singletons, with the ten largest covering 4.9%. The material sequenced was blood. Source of these receptors: a man aged 25-45 years in good health.

V usage is TRBV2 and J usage is TRBJ1-1; D perhaps matches TRBD1 (6 bases). Germline lookup yields CDR1 SNHLY and CDR2 FYNNEI. This CDR3 spans 16 amino acids. V lost 2 bases, J lost 0 bases, and 13 bases lay in between. CDR3 loop: CASSEMGARMNTEAFF. The CDR3 bases are TGTGCCAGCAGTGAAATGGGGGCTAGGATGAACACTGAAGCTTTCTTT.

The J gene is TRBJ1-5, the V gene TRBV4-3; the D gene is possibly TRBD1 (6 bases). Germline values: CDR1 LGHNA, CDR2 YSLEER. This CDR3 comprises 16 residues. V gave up 0 bases and J gave up 3 bases, with 12 bases separating them. The CDR3, as DNA: TGCGCCAGCAGCCAAGATCTTAACAGGGTCAATCAGCCCCAGCATTTT. It yields the protein CASSQDLNRVNQPQHF.

The V call is TRBV5-1, the J call TRBJ1-1; D call uncertain. CDR1 is SGHRS, CDR2 YFSETQ, per germline. The CDR3 is made up of 16 amino acids. The V end was cut by 0 bases, the J end by 2 bases, with 14 bases between. CDR3 coding DNA: TGCGCCAGCAGCTTGGGTCTTGGGATCGGTAACACTGAAGCTTTCTTT. It codes for CASSLGLGIGNTEAFF. The variable domain in full, with the rest retrieved from reference TRBV5-1 and TRBJ1-1, is KAGVTQTPRYLIKTRGQQVTLSCSPISGHRSVSWYQQTPGQGLQFLFEYFSETQRNKGNFPGRFSGRQFSNSRSEMNVSTLELGDSALYLCASSLGLGIGNTEAFFGQGTRLTVV.

The chain recombines TRBV6-6 with TRBJ2-7; D is ambiguous. Germline assignment: CDR1 MNHNY and CDR2 SVGAGI (reference sequence). The CDR3 is made up of 12 amino acids. V was pared by 6 bases and J by 2 bases, with 8 bases between. CDR3 loop: CASSLSPYEQYF. CDR3 coding DNA: TGTGCCAGCAGCCTTTCCCCCTACGAGCAGTACTTC.

The chain employs TRBV3-1 (or the pseudogene TRBV3-2) and TRBJ1-6, with unresolved D. V was clipped by 2 bases and J by 7 bases, with 9 bases between them. There are 14 residues in the CDR3. CDR1 is LGHDT, CDR2 YNNKEL, per germline (reference sequence). CDR3 amino acids: CASSQSLANSPLHF. The CDR3 DNA is TGTGCCAGCAGCCAAAGTCTAGCGAATTCACCCCTCCACTTT.

This clone was seen only a few times. Other DNA sequences in the same sample also yield this CDR3. The V and J genes are TRBV4-1 and TRBJ2-6; weak D call: TRBD1 (6 bases). The CDR3 loop spans 17 amino acids. The V end was cut by 1 base, the J end by 1 base, with 11 bases between. Per the germline V gene, CDR1 is MGHRA and CDR2 is YSYEKL. The CDR3, as DNA: TGCGCCAGCAGCCAAGGGGGGACACCATCTGGGGCCAACGTCCTGACTTTC. Protein: CASSQGGTPSGANVLTF.

There are a few counts of this clone. This chain links TRBV24-1 with TRBJ2-2; D is unclear. Trimming shortened V by 3 bases and J by 3 bases, and 7 bases separated the two germline ends. The CDR3 runs 14 residues. Germline V CDR1 and CDR2: KGHDR, SFDVKD. The CDR3 DNA reads as TGTGCCACCAGTGATCATTCCCACACCGGGGAGCTGTTTTTT. It translates to CATSDHSHTGELFF.

V usage is TRBV25-1 and J usage is TRBJ1-4, with D uncertain. CDR1 is MGHDK, CDR2 SYGVNS, per germline. V was trimmed by 4 bases and J by 0 bases, leaving 9 bases between them. This CDR3 contains 15 residues. The CDR3 DNA sequence: TGTGCCAGCAGTGGACCCGGGACAACTAATGAAAAACTGTTTTTT. Translating it yields CASSGPGTTNEKLFF.

The rearrangement uses TRBV5-1 and TRBJ2-3; D gene unclear. Germline-derived CDR1 and CDR2 are SGHRS and YFSETQ. This CDR3 contains 15 residues. Between the trimmed V and J ends, which lost 0 bases and 3 bases, there was a span of 11 bases. The DNA for the CDR3 is TGCGCCAGCAGCTTGGGAGTACAAGGAACAGATACGCAGTATTTT. The encoded protein is CASSLGVQGTDTQYF.

The V and J genes are TRBV15 and TRBJ2-4; a weak D match, TRBD2 (5 bases). The V and J ends lost 2 bases and 2 bases respectively, with 16 bases between them. Germline CDR1 and CDR2: LNHNV and YYDKDF (reference sequence). CDR3 length equals 17 residues. CDR3 DNA sequence: TGTGCCACCAGCAGATGGGGAGTCGGGCCCCCCAAAAACATTCAGTACTTC. Encoded protein: CATSRWGVGPPKNIQYF.

V usage is TRBV9 and J usage is TRBJ2-2; D may be TRBD2 (7 bases). The germline V gene encodes CDR1 SGDLS and CDR2 YYNGEE. The CDR3 has 15 amino acids. Trimming took off 4 bases at V and 7 bases at J, with 17 bases between the two ends. The CDR3 sequence: CASSYVPGGHGELFF. CDR3 nucleotide sequence: TGTGCCAGCAGCTATGTGCCGGGGGGCCACGGGGAGCTGTTTTTT.

This chain links TRBV18 with TRBJ2-1; 14 bases align to TRBD2. The V gene's germline CDR1 is KGHSH and CDR2 LQKENI. V shed 4 bases and J 2 bases; nucleotides not matched to a gene: 7. The CDR3 loop spans 18 amino acids. As DNA, the CDR3 is TGTGCCAGCTCACTCGGGACTAGCGGGAGCTACCCCTACAATGAGCAGTTCTTC. It translates to CASSLGTSGSYPYNEQFF.

This chain uses TRBV27 with TRBJ2-7, with 7 bases lining up with TRBD2. The J segment lost 4 bases and the V segment lost 3 bases, leaving 3 bases of the junction unmatched. Germline V lookup: CDR1 MNHEY, CDR2 SMNVEV (reference sequence). CDR3 size: 13 residues. The CDR3 sequence is CASSFNSGYEQYF. For the CDR3, the DNA is TGTGCCAGCAGTTTTAATAGCGGGTACGAGCAGTACTTC.

The chain has TRBV6-2 or TRBV6-3 and TRBJ1-2; no firm D call. Germline V gene lookup returns CDR1 MNHEY and CDR2 SVGEGT. Trimming shortened V by 4 bases and J by 6 bases, and 15 bases separated the two germline ends. The CDR3 is made up of 14 amino acids. The CDR3 sequence: CASSSSGRTNGYTF. CDR3 DNA: TGTGCCAGCAGTTCCTCGGGCCGGACGAATGGCTACACCTTC.

V usage is TRBV27 and J usage is TRBJ1-2; D might be TRBD1 (5 bases). Trimming pared 3 bases from V and 6 bases from J, leaving 17 bases between. Germline CDR1 reads MNHEY; CDR2 reads SMNVEV (reference sequence). CDR3 length equals 15 residues. The CDR3 loop reads CASSFRGRPMDGYTF. In DNA, the CDR3 is TGTGCCAGCAGTTTTAGGGGCAGACCCATGGATGGCTACACCTTC.

The V and J genes are TRBV18 and TRBJ1-5; TRBD1 matches 11 bases. V gave up 6 bases and J gave up 6 bases; unmatched junction bases: 7. The CDR3 contains 15 residues. CDR1 is KGHSH and CDR2 is LQKENI in the germline V gene. Here the CDR3 reads CASSMGQGVGQPQHF. CDR3 sequence (DNA): TGTGCCAGCTCGATGGGACAGGGGGTAGGTCAGCCCCAGCATTTT.

Concerning this clone itself: This could be a read error, since a much larger clone is one nucleotide away. CDR3 loop: CASSDSSGGTDTQYF. The CDR3 DNA is TGTGCCAGCAGTGACTCTAGCGGGGGCACAGATACGCAGTATTTT. The V gene is TRBV6-4, the J gene TRBJ2-3; TRBD2 aligns across 8 bases. CDR1 and CDR2 from the germline V gene are MRHNA and SNTAGT. This CDR3 spans 15 amino acids. Unmatched junction bases numbered 0, after V lost 0 bases and J lost 1 base.

The V and J genes are TRBV4-1 and TRBJ2-2; 9 bases align to TRBD2. Germline V gene sequence: CDR1 MGHRA, CDR2 YSYEKL. V dropped 3 bases and J dropped 1; count of bases not matched to a gene: 12. The CDR3 runs to 19 residues. This CDR3 is CASSQPRASGTLNTGELFF. The CDR3, as DNA: TGCGCCAGCAGCCAGCCGCGGGCTAGCGGGACGTTGAACACCGGGGAGCTGTTTTTT.

The chain recombines TRBV9 with TRBJ2-6; the D is unclear. This CDR3 has 15 residues. Germline CDR1 and CDR2: SGDLS and YYNGEE. Trimming stripped 3 bases from V and 0 bases from J, with 7 bases between. CDR3 sequence: CASSAHNSGANVLTF. The DNA for the CDR3 is TGTGCCAGCAGCGCCCATAACTCTGGGGCCAACGTCCTGACTTTC.

This chain uses TRBV11-2 with TRBJ2-4; no reliable D call. The CDR3 is made up of 13 amino acids. Trimming removed 8 bases from V and 3 bases from J, with 11 bases in between. Per germline, CDR1 SGHAT and CDR2 FQNNGV. This chain's CDR3 is CASRRLGKNIQYF. DNA for the CDR3: TGTGCCAGCCGGAGATTAGGCAAAAACATTCAGTACTTC.

The chain is built from TRBV6-5 and TRBJ1-4; TRBD1 agrees at 9 bases. V dropped 6 bases and J dropped 7; count of bases not matched to a gene: 6. CDR1 is MNHEY and CDR2 is SVGAGI in the germline V gene. The CDR3 has 14 residues. CDR3 sequence reads: CASRKDRGPEKLFF. Here the CDR3 DNA reads TGTGCCAGCAGGAAGGACAGGGGTCCTGAAAAACTGTTTTTT.

This clone came up once. V gene TRBV5-6 combines with J gene TRBJ1-5; D gene ambiguous. In germline, CDR1 is SGHDT, CDR2 YYEEEE. V was cut by 6 bases and J by 9 bases, with 16 bases left in between. The CDR3 sequence is 13 residues long. CDR3 bases: TGTGCCAGCAACCGATCACCGGGGAGGCCCCAGCATTTT. Translation: CASNRSPGRPQHF.

This chain connects TRBV20-1 to TRBJ1-6, with D maybe TRBD1 (6 bases). CDR3 length: 15 amino acids. V was pared by 3 bases and J by 6 bases, with 15 bases between. Looked up from germline, CDR1 is DFQATT and CDR2 is SNEGSKA (reference sequence). The CDR3 nucleotides read TGCAGTGCTAGTACGGCGGGGGCAGGTAATTCACCCCTCCACTTT. This translates into CSASTAGAGNSPLHF.

The rearrangement uses TRBV4-1 and TRBJ2-3; 9 nucleotides line up with TRBD2. CDR1 and CDR2 (germline): MGHRA, YSYEKL. V was clipped by 3 bases and J by 0 bases; unmatched bases: 16. The length of the CDR3 is 20 residues. The CDR3 region is CASSHSTLAGGPGSTDTQYF. Here the CDR3 DNA reads TGCGCCAGCAGCCACTCCACCTTGGCGGGGGGGCCTGGAAGCACAGATACGCAGTATTTT.